The entry that follows covers one TCR beta chain sequence. Sequencing was performed with immunoSEQ multiplex PCR; in TCRdb, only in-frame clones are kept and a portion is missing. The sample lists about 120,000 clones, over 75% occurring once. The data are from a study of blood T cell repertoires in COVID-19. Germline loops: CDR1 SGDLS, CDR2 YYNGEE. The CDR3 loop spans 16 amino acids. V lost 2 bases to trimming and J lost 2 bases; unmatched junction nucleotides: 6. V usage is TRBV9 and J usage is TRBJ2-3, with 9 bases fitting TRBD2. Sequenced sample: peripheral blood. This clonotype was obtained from a human donor with active COVID-19. The donor label of this sample is uncertain. CDR3 in amino acids: CASSVQAGGSTDTQYF. For the CDR3, the DNA is TGTGCCAGCAGCGTTCAAGCGGGGGGCTCCACAGATACGCAGTATTTT.